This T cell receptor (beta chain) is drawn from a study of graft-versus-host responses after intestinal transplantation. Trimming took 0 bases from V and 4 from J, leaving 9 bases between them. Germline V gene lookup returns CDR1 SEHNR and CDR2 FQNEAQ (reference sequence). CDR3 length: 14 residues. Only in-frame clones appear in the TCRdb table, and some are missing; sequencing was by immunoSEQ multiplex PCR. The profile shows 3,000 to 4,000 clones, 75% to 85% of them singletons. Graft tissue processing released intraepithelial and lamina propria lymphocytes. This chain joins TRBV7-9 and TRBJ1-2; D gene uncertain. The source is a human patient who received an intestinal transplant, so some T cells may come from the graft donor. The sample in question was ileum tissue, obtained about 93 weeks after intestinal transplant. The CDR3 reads CASSLALLGYGYTF. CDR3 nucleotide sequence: TGTGCCAGCAGCTTAGCCCTCTTGGGCTATGGCTACACCTTC. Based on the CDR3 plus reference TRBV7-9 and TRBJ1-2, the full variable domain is DTGVSQNPRHKITKRGQNVTFRCDPISEHNRLYWYRQTLGQGPEFLTYFQNEAQLEKSRLLSDRFSAERPKGSFSTLEIQRTEQGDSAMYLCASSLALLGYGYTFGSGTRLTVV.